This passage covers 18 T cell receptor beta chains from one sample sequenced in a study of blood T cell repertoires in COVID-19. Profiling relied on immunoSEQ multiplex PCR, and the TCRdb table lists in-frame clones only, not all of them. The profile shows around 440,000 clones, more than 70% of them singletons. The sequenced sample consisted of peripheral blood. The receptors were gathered from a woman between 45 and 60 years old with COVID-19, enrolled during active disease.

This clone was seen only a few times. J is TRBJ1-4 and V is TRBV19; TRBD1 aligns across 7 bases. With V trimmed by 5 bases and J by 7 bases, 10 bases remained unmatched. Germline V gene data show CDR1 as LNHDA and CDR2 as SQIVND (reference sequence). This CDR3 region has 15 residues. The CDR3 loop reads CASSVTGDDGEKLFF. DNA of the CDR3: TGTGCCAGTAGTGTTACAGGGGATGACGGTGAAAAACTGTTTTTT.

The chain carries TRBV24-1 and TRBJ2-7; no clear D gene. The CDR3 sequence is 15 residues long. Germline lookup yields CDR1 KGHDR and CDR2 SFDVKD. V was trimmed by 5 bases and J by 6 bases, leaving 19 bases between them. CDR3 sequence reads: CATSASGVGRFEQYF. In DNA form, the CDR3 reads TGTGCCACCAGTGCCTCCGGAGTCGGCCGGTTCGAGCAGTACTTC.

J is TRBJ1-5 and V is TRBV2; D not certain. Trimming removed 4 bases from V and 7 bases from J, with 8 bases in between. Looked up from germline, CDR1 is SNHLY and CDR2 is FYNNEI. This CDR3 region has 12 residues. CDR3 protein: CASSVPGQPQHF. CDR3 nucleotide sequence: TGTGCCAGCAGTGTCCCCGGGCAGCCCCAGCATTTT. Full variable domain (outside the CDR3, taken from reference TRBV2 and TRBJ1-5): EPEVTQTPSHQVTQMGQEVILRCVPISNHLYFYWYRQILGQKVEFLVSFYNNEISEKSEIFDDQFSVERPDGSNFTLKIRSTKLEDSAMYFCASSVPGQPQHFGDGTRLSIL.

The rearrangement links TRBV24-1 to TRBJ1-2; D uncertain. V lost 0 bases to trimming and J lost 8 bases, with 3 bases between them. The germline gives CDR1 KGHDR, CDR2 SFDVKD. The CDR3 is 11 residues long. CDR3: CATSDLEGYTF. The CDR3 nucleotides read TGTGCCACCAGTGATTTGGAGGGCTACACCTTC.

The gene calls are TRBV7-9 and TRBJ1-2; D remains unclear. Trimming cost V 3 bases and J 7 bases, with 9 bases left between them. Germline lookup yields CDR1 SEHNR and CDR2 FQNEAQ (reference sequence). The CDR3 runs to 12 residues. The CDR3 sequence is CASSLRDTGYTF. Written as DNA, the CDR3 is TGTGCCAGCAGCTTGAGGGATACTGGCTACACCTTC.

This chain links TRBV19 with TRBJ2-1; TRBD1 matches 8 bases. CDR1 LNHDA and CDR2 SQIVND come from the germline V gene (reference sequence). The CDR3 is 13 residues long. J lost 6 bases, V lost 8 bases, and 6 bases had no gene match. The CDR3 reads CASGQGAGNEQFF. Written as DNA, the CDR3 is TGTGCCAGTGGTCAGGGGGCTGGCAATGAGCAGTTCTTC.

The chain joins TRBV10-3 to TRBJ1-1; D may be TRBD1 (5 bases). Germline V CDR1 and CDR2: ENHRY, SYGVKD. CDR3 size: 13 residues. The V end lost 5 bases, the J end lost 7 bases, and 14 bases lay between the germline ends. CDR3 DNA: TGTGCCATCAGTCTGGAGGGGAGGGATGAAGCTTTCTTT. Protein: CAISLEGRDEAFF.

A single count supports this clone. The rearrangement uses TRBV19 and TRBJ2-3; possibly TRBD2 for D (6 bases). Germline CDR1 is LNHDA and CDR2 is SQIVND (reference sequence). V lost 4 bases and J 0 bases, leaving 11 bases between the germline ends. This CDR3 has 15 amino acids. The CDR3 DNA sequence: TGTGCCAGTAGTAAGGCGGGACCCAGCACAGATACGCAGTATTTT. Its protein is CASSKAGPSTDTQYF.

The V gene is TRBV7-6, the J gene TRBJ1-6, with a weak D call TRBD1 (5 bases). Trimming removed 1 base from V and 6 bases from J, with 10 bases in between. The CDR3 runs to 15 residues. Germline CDR1 and CDR2: SGHVS and FNYEAQ. CDR3 sequence (DNA): TGTGCCAGCAGCTTAGGTGGGGGGAGTAATTCACCCCTCCACTTT. It codes for CASSLGGGSNSPLHF.

The chain combines TRBV24-1 with TRBJ1-5; TRBD1 might be the D (5 bases). Germline assignment: CDR1 KGHDR and CDR2 SFDVKD. Trimming cost V 7 bases and J 3 bases, with 12 bases left between them. This CDR3 region has 14 residues. The CDR3 nucleotides are TGTGCCACCAGCAACCAGGGTGCCAATCAGCCCCAGCATTTT. Its protein is CATSNQGANQPQHF.

V and J are TRBV4-1 and TRBJ2-2, with TRBD2 as a possible D gene (6 bases). The CDR3 has 18 residues. V was shortened by 5 bases and J by 2 bases, with 21 bases between the two germline ends. CDR1 and CDR2 (germline): MGHRA, YSYEKL. The CDR3: CASSVEALTGTNTGELFF. The DNA for the CDR3 is TGCGCCAGCAGCGTAGAAGCCCTCACCGGGACTAACACCGGGGAGCTGTTTTTT.

The gene calls are TRBV27 and TRBJ2-3; 8 bases are shared with TRBD2. The CDR3 extends over 14 amino acids. The J segment lost 6 bases and the V segment lost 6 bases, leaving 8 bases of the junction unmatched. Germline V gene data show CDR1 as MNHEY and CDR2 as SMNVEV (reference sequence). The CDR3 spells CASRERGGHDTQYF. The CDR3, as DNA: TGTGCCAGCAGAGAACGGGGGGGCCACGATACGCAGTATTTT.

Note on this clone: This sample also contains other DNA sequences that code for the same CDR3. CDR3 residues: CSAEYSTEAFF. CDR3 sequence (DNA): TGCAGTGCTGAATACAGCACTGAAGCTTTCTTT. The chain has TRBV20-1 and TRBJ1-1; the D is unclear. The CDR3 length is 11 residues. Trimming removed 5 bases from V and 4 bases from J, with 8 bases in between. Per the germline V gene, CDR1 is DFQATT and CDR2 is SNEGSKA (reference sequence).

The chain combines TRBV7-3 with TRBJ2-7, with 8 nucleotides matching TRBD2. The CDR3 totals 15 residues. With V trimmed by 1 base and J by 0 bases, 2 bases remained unmatched. CDR1 and CDR2 (germline): SGHTA, FQGTGA. CDR3 DNA: TGTGCCAGCAGCTTAAGCGGGGGGAGCTCCTACGAGCAGTACTTC. The encoded protein is CASSLSGGSSYEQYF. The full variable domain, in which reference TRBV7-3 and TRBJ2-7 provide the parts outside the CDR3, is GAGVSQTPSNKVTEKGKYVELRCDPISGHTALYWYRQSLGQGPEFLIYFQGTGAADDSGLPNDRFFAVRPEGSVSTLKIQRTERGDSAVYLCASSLSGGSSYEQYFGPGTRLTVT.

The rearrangement joins TRBV27 to TRBJ1-2; no firm D call. The CDR3 is made up of 13 amino acids. The V end lost 2 bases, the J end lost 6 bases, and 10 bases lay between the germline ends. CDR1 and CDR2 from the germline V gene are MNHEY and SMNVEV (reference sequence). CDR3 sequence reads: CASSLLGGDGYTF. Here the CDR3 DNA reads TGTGCCAGCAGTTTACTGGGCGGGGATGGCTACACCTTC.

This chain links TRBV18 with TRBJ2-2; 8 bases are shared with TRBD1. V lost 3 bases and J lost 7; bases outside the gene matches: 1. The CDR3 runs 13 residues. Germline V gives CDR1 KGHSH, CDR2 LQKENI. The CDR3 nucleotides read TGTGCCAGCTCACCTGGACAGGGCGGGGAGCTGTTTTTT. This sequence encodes CASSPGQGGELFF.

CDR3 region: CASSLNGGTAPYEQYF. CDR3 nucleotides: TGTGCCAGCAGCCTTAATGGGGGGACAGCCCCCTACGAGCAGTACTTC. The rearrangement links TRBV7-3 to TRBJ2-7; D perhaps matches TRBD1 (7 bases). Germline V CDR1 and CDR2: SGHTA, FQGTGA. The CDR3 is made up of 16 amino acids. The germline V and J ends were trimmed by 5 bases and 2 bases, with 19 bases remaining between them.

V usage is TRBV10-1 and J usage is TRBJ2-1; tentatively, D is TRBD1 (7 bases). The V end lost 5 bases, the J end lost 9 bases, and 14 bases lay between the germline ends. CDR1 and CDR2 from the germline V gene are WNHNN and SYGVQD (reference sequence). CDR3 size: 13 residues. DNA for the CDR3: TGCGCCAGCAGTAGACAGGGAGGAAGTGAGCAGTTCTTC. It specifies CASSRQGGSEQFF.